One sample yielded the 9 T cell receptor beta chains listed below, sequenced in a study of cytomegalovirus exposure and HLA in healthy donors. The PCR employed 60 Vbeta primers together with 13 Jbeta primers. Assay: immunoSEQ multiplex PCR; the TCRdb copy retains only in-frame clones and omits some. The data show around 180,000 clones, with roughly 87% seen just once and less than 0.3% held by the top ten. Sequences were obtained from PBMCs. These receptors all come from a girl under three years old in good health and CMV-seronegative.

The chain has TRBV5-1 and TRBJ1-2, with D possibly being TRBD1 (5 bases). With 5 bases removed from V and 4 bases from J, the gap between germline ends came to 21 bases. CDR1 and CDR2 from the germline V gene are SGHRS and YFSETQ. The CDR3 totals 16 residues. This chain's CDR3 is CASSFLFSTGLYGYTF. Here the CDR3 DNA reads TGCGCCAGCAGTTTCCTTTTTTCAACAGGTCTCTATGGCTACACCTTC.

This clone was seen a few times. In DNA form, the CDR3 reads TGTGCCAGCAGTGACGCAGGGAGGTCCTACGAGCAGTACTTC. As protein: CASSDAGRSYEQYF. The chain is built from TRBV6-1 and TRBJ2-7; D possibly corresponds to TRBD2 (6 bases). V was clipped by 3 bases and J by 1 base, with 10 bases between them. Germline V CDR1 and CDR2: MNHNS, SASEGT. The CDR3 has 14 residues.

The chain couples TRBV7-2 to TRBJ2-3; 8 positions match TRBD2. With V trimmed by 2 bases and J by 2 bases, 3 bases remained unmatched. CDR3 size: 15 residues. CDR1 and CDR2 (germline): SGHTA, FQGNSA. CDR3 nucleotide sequence: TGTGCCAGCAGCTTAACGGGAGGGCCCACAGATACGCAGTATTTT. It yields the protein CASSLTGGPTDTQYF.

The chain recombines TRBV2 with TRBJ2-7; D may be TRBD1 (6 bases). V lost 4 bases and J 2 bases, leaving 9 bases between the germline ends. This CDR3 is built from 13 residues. Per the germline V gene, CDR1 is SNHLY and CDR2 is FYNNEI. The CDR3, as DNA: TGTGCCAGCAGTGGTCAGGGGACCTACGAGCAGTACTTC. It specifies CASSGQGTYEQYF.

This clone appeared a single time. V usage is TRBV9 and J usage is TRBJ2-7; 8 nucleotides agree with TRBD2. The CDR3 has 15 amino acids. Germline lookup yields CDR1 SGDLS and CDR2 YYNGEE. V was clipped by 3 bases and J by 0 bases; unmatched bases: 5. DNA of the CDR3: TGTGCCAGCAGCGCAACCGGGACTAGCTCCTACGAGCAGTACTTC. It specifies CASSATGTSSYEQYF. The full variable domain, in which reference TRBV9 and TRBJ2-7 provide the parts outside the CDR3, is DSGVTQTPKHLITATGQRVTLRCSPRSGDLSVYWYQQSLDQGLQFLIQYYNGEERAKGNILERFSAQQFPDLHSELNLSSLELGDSALYFCASSATGTSSYEQYFGPGTRLTVT.

The V call is TRBV30, the J call TRBJ1-2; no clear D. Germline V gives CDR1 GTSNPN, CDR2 SVGIG (reference sequence). This CDR3 is 15 amino acids long. V was cut by 1 base and J by 6 bases, with 18 bases left in between. The DNA of the CDR3 is TGTGCCTGGAGTGACCGCCAAAGAGGGCACGATGGCTACACCTTC. Encoded protein: CAWSDRQRGHDGYTF.

This chain connects TRBV7-2 to TRBJ2-3, with 8 bases aligning to TRBD2. CDR3 size: 15 residues. Germline values: CDR1 SGHTA, CDR2 FQGNSA. Trimming took 10 bases from V and 3 from J; bases not matched to a gene: 12. The chain's CDR3 is CATSGLVSVTDTQYF. CDR3 DNA: TGTGCCACGTCGGGACTAGTTTCTGTAACAGATACGCAGTATTTT.

This clone has only one observation. J is TRBJ1-6 and V is TRBV30, with 11 bases aligning to TRBD1. V shed 4 bases, J shed 9 bases, and the junction held 5 bases outside the gene matches. The V gene's germline CDR1 is GTSNPN and CDR2 SVGIG (reference sequence). This CDR3 spans 14 amino acids. The CDR3 DNA reads as TGTGCCTGGACTTCGGGGACAGGGGGTTCACCCCTCCACTTT. Its protein product is CAWTSGTGGSPLHF.

The DNA for the CDR3 is TGTGCCAGCAGCCCGGGACAGAGTTATCAGCCCCAGCATTTT. It codes for CASSPGQSYQPQHF. The chain recombines TRBV5-6 with TRBJ1-5; 7 bases are shared with TRBD1. CDR3 size: 14 residues. Trimming removed 4 bases from V and 5 bases from J; junction bases left unmatched: 6. Per germline, CDR1 SGHDT and CDR2 YYEEEE.